The next 29 T cell receptor beta chains were all read from a single sample in a study of blood T cell repertoires in COVID-19. Generated by immunoSEQ multiplex PCR, the TCRdb table keeps only in-frame clones and is missing some. The table includes about 400,000 clones, roughly 85% detected once. The sample taken for sequencing was peripheral blood. Receptor source: a woman aged 30 to 39 with active or convalescent COVID-19.

This clone was recorded a few times. This chain joins TRBV11-2 and TRBJ1-2; TRBD1 matches at 9 bases. Germline-derived CDR1 and CDR2 are SGHAT and FQNNGV. V was pared by 5 bases and J by 4 bases, with 8 bases of the junction left unmatched. CDR3 size: 15 residues. CDR3 in amino acids: CASSAGTGWSYGYTF. Written as DNA, the CDR3 is TGTGCCAGCAGCGCCGGGACAGGGTGGAGCTATGGCTACACCTTC.

V gene TRBV5-1 combines with J gene TRBJ1-6; D may be TRBD1 (6 bases). V lost 7 bases and J lost 6, with 17 bases in between. The CDR3 runs to 15 residues. Germline CDR1 reads SGHRS; CDR2 reads YFSETQ. CDR3 loop: CASGRDTTTNSPLHF. CDR3 nucleotides: TGCGCCAGCGGACGGGACACTACTACTAATTCACCCCTCCACTTT.

The chain employs TRBV7-9 and TRBJ2-7; 9 bases match TRBD2. The trim removed 1 base at V and 4 bases at J, leaving 11 bases unmatched. The V gene's germline CDR1 is SEHNR and CDR2 FQNEAQ (reference sequence). The CDR3 totals 17 residues. CDR3 protein: CASSLVCGSGSSYEQYF. DNA of the CDR3: TGTGCCAGCAGCTTAGTATGTGGTAGCGGGAGCTCATACGAGCAGTACTTC.

The chain recombines TRBV5-5 with TRBJ1-3; TRBD1 matches 7 bases. This CDR3 has 15 residues. V shed 4 bases, J shed 2 bases, and the junction held 6 bases outside the gene matches. The germline V gene encodes CDR1 SGHKS and CDR2 YYEKEE (reference sequence). The CDR3 DNA reads TGTGCCAGCAGCAGTCAGGGGGTCCCTGGAAACACCATATATTTT. This translates into CASSSQGVPGNTIYF. Supplemented by reference TRBV5-5 and TRBJ1-3, the full variable domain reads DAGVTQSPTHLIKTRGQQVTLRCSPISGHKSVSWYQQVLGQGPQFIFQYYEKEERGRGNFPDRFSARQFPNYSSELNVNALLLGDSALYLCASSSQGVPGNTIYFGEGSWLTVV.

The chain couples TRBV19 to TRBJ1-5; possible D gene TRBD1, 6 bases. With 5 bases removed from V and 0 bases from J, the gap between germline ends came to 20 bases. CDR1 and CDR2 from the germline V gene are LNHDA and SQIVND (reference sequence). The CDR3 extends over 18 amino acids. CDR3 DNA sequence: TGTGCCAGTAGTCCCCGGGCAGGGGCTGCATATAGCAATCAGCCCCAGCATTTT. Protein sequence: CASSPRAGAAYSNQPQHF.

This chain uses TRBV6-2 or TRBV6-3 with TRBJ2-3; possible D gene TRBD2, 6 bases. The V end was cut by 4 bases, the J end by 5 bases, with 7 bases between. The CDR3 totals 12 residues. Germline loops: CDR1 MNHEY, CDR2 SVGEGT. In DNA, the CDR3 is TGTGCCAGCAGTTGGAGGGGAGATACGCAGTATTTT. This encodes CASSWRGDTQYF.

The chain has TRBV28 and TRBJ2-3, with 7 nucleotides matching TRBD2. After removal of 3 bases from V and 2 bases from J, the junction contained 8 bases not matched to a gene. CDR1 is MDHEN, CDR2 SYDVKM, per germline. The CDR3 is 16 amino acids. The DNA of the CDR3 is TGTGCCAGCAGTTTCCTATTAGCGGGCCTCACAGATACGCAGTATTTT. Amino acid sequence: CASSFLLAGLTDTQYF.

This clone came up a few times. V and J are TRBV5-8 and TRBJ1-3; D might be TRBD1 (5 bases). This CDR3 is 16 amino acids long. The germline V gene encodes CDR1 SGHTS and CDR2 YDEGEE. The ends were cut back, 3 bases at V and 0 bases at J, with 13 bases in the middle. The CDR3 coding sequence is TGTGCCAGCAGCTCCGGCCAGGGATTCTCTGGAAACACCATATATTTT. Its protein product is CASSSGQGFSGNTIYF.

The chain has TRBV27 and TRBJ1-2; 9 bases match TRBD1. CDR3 size: 13 residues. Unmatched junction bases numbered 7, after V lost 6 bases and J lost 8 bases. Germline V lookup: CDR1 MNHEY, CDR2 SMNVEV (reference sequence). The CDR3 DNA reads as TGTGCCAGCAGCCGAGACAGGGGGGGAGGCTACACCTTC. It encodes CASSRDRGGGYTF.

The rearrangement uses TRBV5-1 and TRBJ2-1; 7 bases map to TRBD1. Trimming removed 0 bases from V and 5 bases from J; junction bases left unmatched: 5. The V gene's germline CDR1 is SGHRS and CDR2 YFSETQ. There are 15 residues in the CDR3. This CDR3 reads CASSLAPGQNNEQFF. The CDR3 bases are TGCGCCAGCAGCTTGGCCCCGGGACAGAACAATGAGCAGTTCTTC.

The chain employs TRBV7-2 and TRBJ1-6, with a tentative D call TRBD1 (6 bases). CDR1 and CDR2 from the germline V gene are SGHTA and FQGNSA. The length of the CDR3 is 13 residues. Trimming shortened V by 0 bases and J by 17 bases, and 14 bases separated the two germline ends. The chain's CDR3 is CASSLAGDTRFHF. The CDR3 region has the DNA TGTGCCAGCAGCTTAGCAGGGGACACACGCTTCCACTTT.

J is TRBJ2-7 and V is TRBV3-1 (or the pseudogene TRBV3-2); 11 bases are shared with TRBD2. The length of the CDR3 is 16 residues. The V gene's germline CDR1 is LGHDT and CDR2 YNNKEL (reference sequence). V was clipped by 3 bases and J by 3 bases; unmatched bases: 7. CDR3 sequence (DNA): TGTGCCAGCAGCCATACGATAGCGGGAGGGTTCTACGAGCAGTACTTC. The encoded protein is CASSHTIAGGFYEQYF.

V usage is TRBV6-5 and J usage is TRBJ2-1, with 13 positions matching TRBD2. Germline CDR1 is MNHEY and CDR2 is SVGAGI. Trimming removed 6 bases from V and 5 bases from J; junction bases left unmatched: 1. The CDR3 is 14 amino acids. The CDR3 DNA reads as TGTGCCAGCAGGGGACTAGCGGGGAACAATGAGCAGTTCTTC. Translated, it gives CASRGLAGNNEQFF.

This chain joins TRBV7-9 and TRBJ1-3, with a possible D match to TRBD1 (5 bases). In germline, CDR1 is SEHNR, CDR2 FQNEAQ (reference sequence). The CDR3 contains 16 residues. V lost 5 bases and J lost 0, with 14 bases in between. CDR3 bases: TGTGCCAGCAGCCCCTTCTGGGGCAGCTCTGGAAACACCATATATTTT. This gives the protein CASSPFWGSSGNTIYF.

The chain links TRBV10-1 to TRBJ1-1; D possibly corresponds to TRBD1 (6 bases). This CDR3 comprises 15 residues. V dropped 10 bases and J dropped 2 bases, with 20 bases sitting between them. Germline CDR1 WNHNN, CDR2 SYGVQD (reference sequence). The CDR3 bases are TGCGCCACCCAGGACAGCCCAAATCCCAACACTGAAGCTTTCTTT. Translated, it gives CATQDSPNPNTEAFF.

This chain connects TRBV5-1 to TRBJ2-6; 12 nucleotides agree with TRBD2. Germline V gene sequence: CDR1 SGHRS, CDR2 YFSETQ. The CDR3 spans 17 residues. J lost 0 bases, V lost 3 bases, and 1 base had no gene match. CDR3 DNA: TGCGCCAGCAGCTGGACTAGCGGGAACTCTGGGGCCAACGTCCTGACTTTC. Protein sequence: CASSWTSGNSGANVLTF.

The V gene is TRBV5-1, the J gene TRBJ2-1; 7 bases align to TRBD2. Germline-derived CDR1 and CDR2 are SGHRS and YFSETQ. V lost 4 bases to trimming and J lost 1 base; unmatched junction nucleotides: 2. The CDR3 length is 14 residues. CDR3 region: CASSKAGSYNEQFF. The CDR3 coding sequence is TGCGCCAGCAGCAAAGCGGGGTCCTACAATGAGCAGTTCTTC.

This clone was seen only a few times. This rearrangement joins TRBV6-1 to TRBJ2-6; D remains unclear. CDR3 length: 19 residues. Between the trimmed V and J ends, which lost 4 bases and 0 bases, there was a span of 19 bases. The germline V gene has CDR1 MNHNS and CDR2 SASEGT. CDR3 coding DNA: TGTGCCAGCAGTGGAGATACTCGTTACCGGAGCTCTGGGGCCAACGTCCTGACTTTC. This sequence encodes CASSGDTRYRSSGANVLTF.

This chain joins TRBV30 and TRBJ2-5; 7 nucleotides line up with TRBD2. V dropped 0 bases and J dropped 1; count of bases not matched to a gene: 5. The CDR3 is 15 amino acids. CDR1 and CDR2 from the germline V gene are GTSNPN and SVGIG (reference sequence). CDR3 loop: CAWSVGSGPQETQYF. The CDR3 coding sequence is TGTGCCTGGAGTGTGGGTAGCGGGCCCCAAGAGACCCAGTACTTC.

The chain carries TRBV5-4 and TRBJ1-4, with a weak D call TRBD1 (5 bases). Per germline, CDR1 SGHNT and CDR2 YYREEE (reference sequence). The CDR3 length is 18 residues. Trimming removed 4 bases from V and 0 bases from J, with 19 bases in between. CDR3 DNA: TGTGCCAGCAGCCGGATGACAGAAGTACCAGCAACTAATGAAAAACTGTTTTTT. As protein: CASSRMTEVPATNEKLFF. Together with reference TRBV5-4 and TRBJ1-4, the CDR3 gives the full variable domain: ETGVTQSPTHLIKTRGQQVTLRCSSQSGHNTVSWYQQALGQGPQFIFQYYREEENGRGNFPPRFSGLQFPNYSSELNVNALELDDSALYLCASSRMTEVPATNEKLFFGSGTQLSVL.

This clone was observed a few times. The rearrangement uses TRBV10-1 and TRBJ1-2; 10 bases match TRBD1. The J segment lost 4 bases and the V segment lost 4 bases, leaving 12 bases of the junction unmatched. CDR1 is WNHNN and CDR2 is SYGVQD in the germline V gene (reference sequence). The CDR3 consists of 17 residues. CDR3 in DNA: TGCGCCAGCAGTGGCGGGACAGGGGTCTTTTTACTCTATGGCTACACCTTC. As protein: CASSGGTGVFLLYGYTF.

The V and J genes are TRBV5-8 and TRBJ2-7; D is ambiguous. V lost 0 bases to trimming and J lost 1 base, with 8 bases between them. Germline CDR1 SGHTS, CDR2 YDEGEE. This CDR3 comprises 14 residues. This chain's CDR3 is CASSLAAGSYEQYF. The CDR3 nucleotides are TGTGCCAGCAGCTTGGCCGCAGGTTCCTACGAGCAGTACTTC.

The chain joins TRBV29-1 to TRBJ1-2; no reliable D call. This CDR3 spans 11 amino acids. The germline CDR1 and CDR2 sequences are SQVTM and ANQGSEA. V was trimmed by 3 bases and J by 6 bases, leaving 8 bases between them. The chain's CDR3 is CSVDSMDGYTF. The DNA of the CDR3 is TGCAGCGTTGACAGTATGGATGGCTACACCTTC.

The rearrangement uses TRBV6-1 and TRBJ1-5, with D tentatively TRBD1 (5 bases). This CDR3 has 16 amino acids. CDR1 is MNHNS, CDR2 SASEGT, per germline. V was trimmed by 2 bases and J by 2 bases, leaving 13 bases between them. This CDR3 is CASSEHGTGGNQPQHF. The CDR3, as DNA: TGTGCCAGCAGTGAACATGGTACAGGTGGCAATCAGCCCCAGCATTTT.

V and J are TRBV15 and TRBJ1-4, with 8 positions matching TRBD1. The CDR3 contains 17 residues. After removal of 0 bases from V and 7 bases from J, the junction contained 10 bases not matched to a gene. Looked up from germline, CDR1 is LNHNV and CDR2 is YYDKDF (reference sequence). Here the CDR3 reads CATSRDGTGGGAEKLFF. The CDR3 nucleotides are TGTGCCACCAGCAGAGATGGGACAGGAGGGGGGGCTGAAAAACTGTTTTTT.

This chain links TRBV12-5 with TRBJ2-1; TRBD2 matches 14 bases. The CDR3 consists of 22 residues. Germline V gene sequence: CDR1 LGHNT, CDR2 FRNRAP. V trimming: 1 base; J trimming: 2 bases; junction bases outside the gene matches: 16. The CDR3 is CASGLAGRKTSGGDLTYNEQFF. DNA of the CDR3: TGTGCTAGTGGTTTGGCCGGGCGGAAGACTAGCGGGGGGGATCTTACCTACAATGAGCAGTTCTTC.

The V and J genes are TRBV3-1 (or the pseudogene TRBV3-2) and TRBJ1-2, with no clear D. This CDR3 spans 14 amino acids. Trimming shortened V by 0 bases and J by 4 bases, and 9 bases separated the two germline ends. Per germline, CDR1 LGHDT and CDR2 YNNKEL (reference sequence). The CDR3 sequence: CASSQEARFYGYTF. For the CDR3, the DNA is TGTGCCAGCAGCCAAGAGGCCAGATTCTATGGCTACACCTTC.

The chain carries TRBV4-1 and TRBJ1-2; 8 bases map to TRBD1. Germline V gene data show CDR1 as MGHRA and CDR2 as YSYEKL. V shed 4 bases, J shed 4 bases, and the junction held 11 bases outside the gene matches. This CDR3 is 16 amino acids long. In nucleotides, the CDR3 is TGCGCCAGCAGCCGGGAAGGACAGGGCACTGTCTATGGCTACACCTTC. The encoded protein is CASSREGQGTVYGYTF.

The chain couples TRBV29-1 to TRBJ1-2; TRBD1 matches 8 bases. CDR1 SQVTM and CDR2 ANQGSEA come from the germline V gene. The CDR3 contains 15 residues. V was clipped by 3 bases and J by 7 bases; unmatched bases: 13. In nucleotides, the CDR3 is TGCAGCGTTGAGGTCAGCAGGGGGCCTCTGAGTGGCTACACCTTC. Protein sequence: CSVEVSRGPLSGYTF.